The present entry profiles one TCR beta chain with its context. Its target is not known. These data originate in a study of naive and memory T cell subsets. Study-level points and caveats: In naive cells, over 85% of TCR sequences were seen only once. Between naive and memory subsets, TCR abundance power law exponents differed. From naive to CM, EM and EMRA, diversity decreased and Gini increased.

Germline CDR1 MNHEY, CDR2 SMNVEV (reference sequence). After removal of 5 bases from V and 4 bases from J, the junction contained 1 base not matched to a gene. CDR3 length: 13 amino acids. Both TRBC1 and TRBC2 were covered by a beta constant-region primer of two equimolar oligonucleotides. Nested alpha and beta constant-region primers with the SP2 primer drove four PCR rounds on ligated cDNA. Ligation attached a single-stranded oligonucleotide with a 12-nucleotide UMI and the SP2 primer to the cDNA 3' end. TCRdb fed the UMI-ligation and nested PCR reads into MiXCR, producing one record per CDR3 protein. The table includes about 23,000 distinct CDR3 sequences, 7% to 10% detected once.

What was sequenced was central memory CD8+ T cells from blood. The chain links TRBV27 to TRBJ1-5; 8 bases fit TRBD1. The receptor's source is a human donor in good health. The CDR3 bases are TGTGCCAGCAGTAGACAGGGGAATCAGCCCCAGCATTTT. This encodes CASSRQGNQPQHF.